This TCR beta chain was observed in a study of human T cells and chemical hapten exposure. Trimming cost V 3 bases and J 6 bases; bases outside gene matches: 5. Germline values: CDR1 SGHAT, CDR2 FQNNGV. The CDR3 is made up of 15 amino acids. TCRdb itself ran the RACE reads through MiXCR, one entry per CDR3 protein. The sample has tens of thousands of distinct CDR3 sequences; 11% are singletons. The time point was: patch test 3, about 24 weeks after DPC sensitization. Indicated treatment: therapeutic diphenylcyclopropenone sensitization with weekly scalp DPC. In its sample, this clonotype was seen many times.

The chain has TRBV11-2 and TRBJ2-1; TRBD1 aligns across 10 bases. Material: whole blood, obtained in connection with sensitization to the hapten diphenylcyclopropenone (DPC). This sequence was found in a woman in her forties or fifties with alopecia areata. Some clones in this sample may be carry-over from other donors' samples. As DNA, the CDR3 is TGTGCCAGCAGCTTTACCCGGACAGGGGGCAATGAGCAGTTCTTC. As protein: CASSFTRTGGNEQFF. The full variable domain, rest sourced from reference TRBV11-2 and TRBJ2-1, is EAGVAQSPRYKIIEKRQSVAFWCNPISGHATLYWYQQILGQGPKLLIQFQNNGVVDDSQLPKDRFSAERLKGVDSTLKIQPAKLEDSAVYLCASSFTRTGGNEQFFGPGTRLTVL.